The rows below give T cell receptor beta chains drawn from one sample of a study of shared clonotypes between healthy human individuals. Here immunoSEQ multiplex PCR was the method, and the copy in TCRdb shows in-frame clones only, minus some. In the table there are 1,500,000 or so clones, roughly 96% of which are singletons. Material: naive CD4+ T cells sorted from blood. The receptors were sampled from a man aged 25 to 40 in good health. The CDR3 runs from the conserved cysteine through the conserved F or W.

CDR3 protein: CASSLTWDPGTDTQYF
J gene: TRBJ2-3
V gene: TRBV11-2

CDR3 protein: CASSGQAVGLYEQYF
J gene: TRBJ2-7
V gene: TRBV27

CDR3 protein: CASSLRAQMGSKTNYGYTF
J gene: TRBJ1-2
V gene: TRBV5-1

CDR3 protein: CASSWGQNTGELFF
J gene: TRBJ2-2
V gene: TRBV5-1

CDR3 protein: CASRSSSGTVLHF
J gene: TRBJ2-3
V gene: TRBV6-4

CDR3 protein: CSVRTTYGYTF
J gene: TRBJ1-2
V gene: TRBV29-1

CDR3 protein: CASSEGTIEKLFF
J gene: TRBJ1-4
V gene: TRBV6-1

CDR3 protein: CASSVDGARGYEQFF
J gene: TRBJ2-1
V gene: TRBV9

CDR3 protein: CATTLQGEVGRIDTQYF
J gene: TRBJ2-3
V gene: TRBV7-9

CDR3 protein: CASSLSAAAAGGELFF
J gene: TRBJ2-2
V gene: TRBV7-3

CDR3 protein: CASSIDIAGVSSSYEQYF
J gene: TRBJ2-7
V gene: TRBV19

CDR3 protein: CASTLSLGMKYTEAFF
J gene: TRBJ1-1
V gene: TRBV7-8

CDR3 protein: CASSRHGNRMNTEAFF
J gene: TRBJ1-1
V gene: TRBV27

CDR3 protein: CASSIGGQPHNEQFF
J gene: TRBJ2-1
V gene: TRBV19

CDR3 protein: CASSYSRETQYF
J gene: TRBJ2-5
V gene: TRBV5-4

CDR3 protein: CASSLGRSAAYEQYF
J gene: TRBJ2-7
V gene: TRBV11-2

CDR3 protein: CASPGTGGPEAFF
J gene: TRBJ1-1
V gene: TRBV7-9

CDR3 protein: CASSLRDGTGYEQYF
J gene: TRBJ2-7
V gene: TRBV5-1